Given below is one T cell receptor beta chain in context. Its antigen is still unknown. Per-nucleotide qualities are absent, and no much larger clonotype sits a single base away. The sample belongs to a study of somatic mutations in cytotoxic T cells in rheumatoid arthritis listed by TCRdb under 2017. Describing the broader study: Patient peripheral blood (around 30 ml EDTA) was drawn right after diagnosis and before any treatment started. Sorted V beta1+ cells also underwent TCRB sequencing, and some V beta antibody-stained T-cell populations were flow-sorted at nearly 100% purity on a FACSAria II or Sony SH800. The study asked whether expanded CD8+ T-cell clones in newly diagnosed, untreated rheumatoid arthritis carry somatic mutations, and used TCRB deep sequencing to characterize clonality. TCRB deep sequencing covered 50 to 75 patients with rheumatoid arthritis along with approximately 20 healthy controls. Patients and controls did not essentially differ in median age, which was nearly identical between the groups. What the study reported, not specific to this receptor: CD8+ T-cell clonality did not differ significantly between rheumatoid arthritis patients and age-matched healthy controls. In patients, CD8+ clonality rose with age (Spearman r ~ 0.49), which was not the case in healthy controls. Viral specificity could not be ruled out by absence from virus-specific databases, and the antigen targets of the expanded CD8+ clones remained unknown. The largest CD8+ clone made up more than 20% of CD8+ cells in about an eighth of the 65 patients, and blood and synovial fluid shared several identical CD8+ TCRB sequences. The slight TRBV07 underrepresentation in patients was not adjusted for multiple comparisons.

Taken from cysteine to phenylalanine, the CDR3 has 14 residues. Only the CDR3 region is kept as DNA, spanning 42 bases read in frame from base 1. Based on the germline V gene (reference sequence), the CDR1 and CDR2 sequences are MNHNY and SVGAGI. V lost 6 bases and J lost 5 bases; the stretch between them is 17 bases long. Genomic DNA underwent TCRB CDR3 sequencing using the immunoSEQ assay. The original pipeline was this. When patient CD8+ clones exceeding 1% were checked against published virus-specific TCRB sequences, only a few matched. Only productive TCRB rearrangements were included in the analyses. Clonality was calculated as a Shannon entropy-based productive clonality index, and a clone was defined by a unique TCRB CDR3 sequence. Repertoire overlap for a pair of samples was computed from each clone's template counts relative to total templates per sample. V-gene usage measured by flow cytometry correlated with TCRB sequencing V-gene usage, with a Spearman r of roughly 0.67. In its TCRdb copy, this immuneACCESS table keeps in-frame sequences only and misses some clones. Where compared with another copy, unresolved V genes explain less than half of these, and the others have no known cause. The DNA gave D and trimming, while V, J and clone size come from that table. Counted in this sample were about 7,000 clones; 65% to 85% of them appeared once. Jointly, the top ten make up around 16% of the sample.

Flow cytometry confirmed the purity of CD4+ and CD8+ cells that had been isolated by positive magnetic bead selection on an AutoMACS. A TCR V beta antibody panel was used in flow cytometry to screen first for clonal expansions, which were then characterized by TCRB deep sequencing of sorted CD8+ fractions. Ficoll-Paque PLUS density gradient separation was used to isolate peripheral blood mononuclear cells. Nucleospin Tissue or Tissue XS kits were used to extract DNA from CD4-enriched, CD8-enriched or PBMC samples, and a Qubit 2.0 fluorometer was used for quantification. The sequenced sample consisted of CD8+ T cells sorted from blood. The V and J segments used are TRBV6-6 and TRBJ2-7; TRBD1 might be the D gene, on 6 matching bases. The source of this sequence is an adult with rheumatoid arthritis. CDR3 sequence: CASSDKGDGNEQYF. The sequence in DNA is TGTGCCAGCAGCGACAAGGGGGATGGCAACGAGCAGTACTTC.